Below, 15 T cell receptor beta chains from the same sample are listed, as sequenced in a study of CD8+ T cells in alopecia areata. Reverse transcription of extracted RNA yielded cDNA, which provided the sequencing template. TCRdb's copy holds only in-frame clones and misses some; the assay was immunoSEQ multiplex PCR. The sample records roughly 150,000 clones, around two thirds being singletons. Source material: CD8+ T cells sorted from blood. The source is a human donor in good health.

The chain recombines TRBV18 with TRBJ1-5; D is unclear. In germline, CDR1 is KGHSH, CDR2 LQKENI. The CDR3 runs 15 residues. Between the trimmed V and J ends, which lost 2 bases and 2 bases, there was a span of 10 bases. CDR3 sequence reads: CASSPREGGNQPQHF. DNA of the CDR3: TGTGCCAGCTCACCAAGGGAAGGCGGCAATCAGCCCCAGCATTTT.

Regarding this clone: The junction and the germline gene differ at one end; a read error may be behind it. This chain connects TRBV7-7 to TRBJ2-5; TRBD1 matches 12 bases. This CDR3 region has 14 residues. Per germline, CDR1 SSHAT and CDR2 FNYEAQ (reference sequence). The CDR3 nucleotides read TGTGCTAGCAGCCTGGGACAGGGGGCTGAGACCCAGTACTTC. The encoded protein is CASSLGQGAETQYF.

J is TRBJ2-2 and V is TRBV2, with D possibly matching TRBD2 (5 bases). CDR1 is SNHLY, CDR2 FYNNEI, per germline. Deletions cut 4 bases from V and 6 bases from J, with 15 bases between. The CDR3 is 15 residues long. Written as DNA, the CDR3 is TGTGCCAGCAGTGTCGGGCGGACGGGGTCCGGGGAGCTGTTTTTT. The encoded protein is CASSVGRTGSGELFF.

This chain uses TRBV4-1 with TRBJ2-3, with 9 bases fitting TRBD2. Germline-derived CDR1 and CDR2 are MGHRA and YSYEKL. V dropped 0 bases and J dropped 4; count of bases not matched to a gene: 2. This CDR3 has 15 residues. Here the CDR3 DNA reads TGCGCCAGCAGCCAAGAAGCGGGAGGCTCAGATACGCAGTATTTT. Amino acids: CASSQEAGGSDTQYF.

CDR3 nucleotides: TGTGCCAGCAGTGAGGGGGTTGGTGGATACCTCTACGAGCAGTACTTC. It specifies CASSEGVGGYLYEQYF. The chain has TRBV2 and TRBJ2-7; either TRBD1 or TRBD2 may supply D (5 bases each). The V and J ends lost 3 bases and 3 bases respectively, with 18 bases between them. The germline V gene has CDR1 SNHLY and CDR2 FYNNEI. This CDR3 contains 16 residues.

V usage is TRBV27 and J usage is TRBJ2-1, with 7 bases aligning to TRBD2. The CDR3 length is 14 residues. V shed 7 bases and J 9 bases; nucleotides not matched to a gene: 12. CDR1 MNHEY and CDR2 SMNVEV come from the germline V gene (reference sequence). The CDR3 loop is CASTSGGSVGEQFF. The CDR3 nucleotides read TGTGCCAGCACCTCGGGCGGGAGCGTCGGTGAGCAGTTCTTC.

This clone was found a few times. The gene calls are TRBV6-4 and TRBJ2-1; D is tentatively TRBD1 or TRBD2 (5 bases each). This CDR3 is 15 amino acids long. Germline-derived CDR1 and CDR2 are MRHNA and SNTAGT. The ends were cut back, 2 bases at V and 0 bases at J, with 8 bases in the middle. The CDR3 coding sequence is TGTGCCAGCAGTGACGGGGGAAGCTCCTACAATGAGCAGTTCTTC. Its translation is CASSDGGSSYNEQFF.

This clone came up a few times. The chain is built from TRBV28 and TRBJ1-5, with 8 bases aligning to TRBD1. J gave up 1 base and V 10 bases, and 9 bases lay outside the gene matches. CDR3 length equals 15 residues. Germline-derived CDR1 and CDR2 are MDHEN and SYDVKM. The CDR3 coding sequence is TGTGCCACCACCCCCCACAGGGGGAGCAATCAGCCCCAGCATTTT. Translating it yields CATTPHRGSNQPQHF. The variable domain in full, completed from reference TRBV28 and TRBJ1-5, reads DVKVTQSSRYLVKRTGEKVFLECVQDMDHENMFWYRQDPGLGLRLIYFSYDVKMKEKGDIPEGYSVSREKKERFSLILESASTNQTSMYLCATTPHRGSNQPQHFGDGTRLSIL.

V usage is TRBV7-9 and J usage is TRBJ2-7; the D call may be TRBD1 or TRBD2 (5 bases each). Trimming shortened V by 2 bases and J by 0 bases, and 11 bases separated the two germline ends. The CDR3 totals 15 residues. Per the germline V gene, CDR1 is SEHNR and CDR2 is FQNEAQ (reference sequence). Here the CDR3 DNA reads TGTGCCAGCAGCTTACCTGGGGGACCCTCCTACGAGCAGTACTTC. Its translation is CASSLPGGPSYEQYF.

J is TRBJ1-2 and V is TRBV5-6; D gene unclear. Deletions cut 4 bases from V and 5 bases from J, with 15 bases between. CDR1 is SGHDT and CDR2 is YYEEEE in the germline V gene. The length of the CDR3 is 14 residues. CDR3: CASSLGSAPYGYTF. DNA for the CDR3: TGTGCCAGCAGCCTCGGATCGGCTCCTTATGGCTACACCTTC. Together with reference TRBV5-6 and TRBJ1-2, the CDR3 gives the full variable domain: DAGVTQSPTHLIKTRGQQVTLRCSPKSGHDTVSWYQQALGQGPQFIFQYYEEEERQRGNFPDRFSGHQFPNYSSELNVNALLLGDSALYLCASSLGSAPYGYTFGSGTRLTVV.

The chain couples TRBV23-1 to TRBJ2-3; D not certain. TRBV23-1 is given ORF status, its function remaining uncertain. Trimming took 3 bases from V and 0 from J, leaving 7 bases between them. The CDR3 contains 14 residues. This CDR3 is CASSHEYSTDTQYF. The CDR3 nucleotides are TGCGCCAGCAGTCATGAATATAGCACAGATACGCAGTATTTT.

The V and J genes are TRBV19 and TRBJ2-1; D ambiguous. The CDR3 totals 16 residues. Looked up from germline, CDR1 is LNHDA and CDR2 is SQIVND (reference sequence). V lost 0 bases and J 1 base, leaving 10 bases between the germline ends. DNA of the CDR3: TGTGCCAGTAGTATAGATTTAGCCTCTTCCTACAATGAGCAGTTCTTC. This translates into CASSIDLASSYNEQFF.

This clone was picked up a small number of times. The chain has TRBV27 and TRBJ2-1; D gene uncertain. The CDR3 length is 13 residues. The germline CDR1 and CDR2 sequences are MNHEY and SMNVEV (reference sequence). Trimming pared 10 bases from V and 3 bases from J, leaving 13 bases between. The DNA of the CDR3 is TGTGCCACCAGATTCGGGTACTACAATGAGCAGTTCTTC. Encoded protein: CATRFGYYNEQFF.

V and J are TRBV13 and TRBJ2-5; TRBD1 agrees at 8 bases. This CDR3 region has 15 residues. Unmatched junction bases numbered 4, after V lost 0 bases and J lost 4 bases. CDR1 PRHDT and CDR2 FYEKMQ come from the germline V gene (reference sequence). Here the CDR3 DNA reads TGTGCCAGCAGCTTAGGTGGACAGGGTCGAGAGACCCAGTACTTC. It codes for CASSLGGQGRETQYF.

The chain links TRBV18 to TRBJ1-2; D ambiguous. Germline V gene sequence: CDR1 KGHSH, CDR2 LQKENI. Trimming took off 0 bases at V and 10 bases at J, with 9 bases between the two ends. This CDR3 comprises 12 residues. CDR3 region: CASSPPGSVYTF. In nucleotides, the CDR3 is TGTGCCAGCTCACCACCAGGGAGTGTCTACACCTTC. The full variable domain, in which reference TRBV18 and TRBJ1-2 provide the parts outside the CDR3, is NAGVMQNPRHLVRRRGQEARLRCSPMKGHSHVYWYRQLPEEGLKFMVYLQKENIIDESGMPKERFSAEFPKEGPSILRIQQVVRGDSAAYFCASSPPGSVYTFGSGTRLTVV.